The clone carrying this TCR beta chain was counted ten times or more. Its matching antigen is unknown. Described time point: newly diagnosed GD, antithyroid drugs for less than 3 months. Making the TCR library involved RNA that had been extracted from PBMCs. TCR beta libraries were built with iRepertoire HTBI primers and Arm-PCR of CDR3 regions. Each CDR3 protein is one row after TCRdb ran MiXCR on the multiplex PCR reads. This table holds 500,000 or so distinct CDR3 sequences, about 16% found once. The sample belongs to a study of regulatory T cells in long-lasting Graves disease. Notes on the study in general: A limited number of samples was an acknowledged limitation.

In addition, the sample was reused for a study of T cells in Graves' hyperthyroidism and ophthalmopathy. That work contributes: In the first-round RT-PCR of the TCR CDR3, the HTBI primer set was used.

The sample here was peripheral blood mononuclear cells (PBMCs), taken at new diagnosis, from a patient treated with antithyroid drugs. The TCR was taken from a woman aged 35-65 years with Graves disease.

The CDR3 nucleotides read TGTGCCAGCAGTCCAGGGACAACCTATGGCTACACCTTC. Translating it yields CASSPGTTYGYTF. The V and J genes are TRBV28 and TRBJ1-2; D is perhaps TRBD1 (6 bases). The CDR3 runs to 13 residues. The V and J ends lost 5 bases and 4 bases respectively, with 11 bases between them. Germline CDR1 reads MDHEN; CDR2 reads SYDVKM.